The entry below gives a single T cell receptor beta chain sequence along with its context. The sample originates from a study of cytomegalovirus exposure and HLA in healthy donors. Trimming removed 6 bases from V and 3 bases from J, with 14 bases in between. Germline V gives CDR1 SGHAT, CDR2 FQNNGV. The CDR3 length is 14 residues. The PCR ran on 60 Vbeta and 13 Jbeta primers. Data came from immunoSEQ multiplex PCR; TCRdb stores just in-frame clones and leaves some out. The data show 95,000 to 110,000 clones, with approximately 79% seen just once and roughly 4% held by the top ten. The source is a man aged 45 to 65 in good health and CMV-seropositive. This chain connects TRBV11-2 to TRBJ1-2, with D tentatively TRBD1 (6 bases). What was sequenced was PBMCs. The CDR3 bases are TGTGCCAGCAGTTCTTCAGGGGCATACTATGGCTACACCTTC. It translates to CASSSSGAYYGYTF.